A selection of T cell receptor beta chains follows, all from one sample in a study of blood T cell repertoires in COVID-19. Here immunoSEQ multiplex PCR was the method, and the copy in TCRdb shows in-frame clones only, minus some. The sample holds more than 200,000 clones; around 88% are singletons and the top ten take 8.5% to 10%. The specimen sequenced was peripheral blood. The receptors were gathered from a man aged 35 to 55 with active or convalescent COVID-19. The conserved cysteine and the conserved F or W are not part of the CDR3 here.

v_call: TRBV30
cdr3_aa: AWAAGTGGEKLF

v_call: TRBV19
cdr3_aa: ASSVSKRQNPNTEAF

v_call: TRBV4-2
cdr3_aa: ASSPSTSTSGVSVGTQY

v_call: TRBV7-9
cdr3_aa: ASSMDSSYEQY

v_call: TRBV27
cdr3_aa: ASSLSGAETQY

v_call: TRBV7-8
cdr3_aa: ASTLGRGKAGELF

v_call: TRBV9
cdr3_aa: ASSAPGQGINEQF

v_call: TRBV19
cdr3_aa: ASSIDAPFTSTVNTEAF

v_call: TRBV3-1/TRBV3-2
cdr3_aa: ASSRLPSTDTQY

v_call: TRBV27
cdr3_aa: ASSSGGRQPQH

v_call: TRBV7-8
cdr3_aa: ASSPQTSGSDEQF

v_call: TRBV18
cdr3_aa: ASSPQGAGGNTIY

v_call: TRBV24-1
cdr3_aa: ATSDSRDRGDEQY

v_call: TRBV6-2/TRBV6-3
cdr3_aa: ASSQTRQGGGDTQY

v_call: TRBV25-1
cdr3_aa: ASTPTGQNTEAF

v_call: TRBV4-2
cdr3_aa: ASSLGLAGRYNEQF

v_call: TRBV5-1
cdr3_aa: ASDYPGGLQGAREQY

v_call: TRBV7-6
cdr3_aa: ASSRETSGSYNEQF

v_call: TRBV6-2/TRBV6-3
cdr3_aa: ASSYKATDTQY

v_call: TRBV18
cdr3_aa: ASSPPGTTYNEQF

v_call: TRBV3-1/TRBV3-2
cdr3_aa: ASSQTGLEQY

v_call: TRBV9
cdr3_aa: ASSVNRNTEAF

v_call: TRBV5-1
cdr3_aa: ASSKVGLADYNEQF

v_call: TRBV5-1
cdr3_aa: ASSTPGQVRETQY

v_call: TRBV29-1
cdr3_aa: SVDRGDYEQY

v_call: TRBV28
cdr3_aa: ASSSYLPQGGNYGYT

v_call: TRBV30
cdr3_aa: AWRTGTGGTGELF

v_call: TRBV24-1
cdr3_aa: ATSDSKQGAVGGYT

v_call: TRBV10-3
cdr3_aa: AISPGVRNTIY

v_call: TRBV10-3
cdr3_aa: AISGQPSSGANVLT

v_call: TRBV19
cdr3_aa: ASSMEDSGNTIY

v_call: TRBV5-1
cdr3_aa: ASSRDSQETQY

v_call: TRBV10-3
cdr3_aa: ATALDRAQETQY

v_call: TRBV7-9
cdr3_aa: ASSLPTSGATGVTGELF

v_call: TRBV24-1
cdr3_aa: ATSDPGDGVTGELF

v_call: TRBV18
cdr3_aa: ASSPTGGAYNEQF

v_call: TRBV6-2/TRBV6-3
cdr3_aa: ASSYQGLAGQETQY

v_call: TRBV28
cdr3_aa: ASSFTSGRESNEQF

v_call: TRBV11-2
cdr3_aa: ASSLDSGQNNSPLH

v_call: TRBV2
cdr3_aa: ASKGTDYGYT

v_call: TRBV30
cdr3_aa: AWRGQGNSPLH

v_call: TRBV21-1
cdr3_aa: ASSKAPGQGADEQY

v_call: TRBV7-9
cdr3_aa: ASSLAGTGYEQY

v_call: TRBV29-1
cdr3_aa: SAQGRLNEKLF

v_call: TRBV5-1
cdr3_aa: ASSLHRDSPLH

v_call: TRBV11-1
cdr3_aa: ASSLELAGDYNEQF

v_call: TRBV19
cdr3_aa: ASSTPGQRGLLKTGVYGYT

v_call: TRBV12-3/TRBV12-4
cdr3_aa: ASTLGGADGYT

v_call: TRBV6-5
cdr3_aa: ASRTPGGYEQY

v_call: TRBV30
cdr3_aa: AWGRGTEAF

v_call: TRBV5-1
cdr3_aa: ATRRDLNQPQH

v_call: TRBV5-8
cdr3_aa: ASSRLLADTQY

v_call: TRBV29-1
cdr3_aa: SVGLAANTGELF

v_call: TRBV29-1
cdr3_aa: SVELQGQPYEQY

v_call: TRBV4-3
cdr3_aa: ASSQGVGTGADTQY

v_call: TRBV5-6
cdr3_aa: ASSFFLRENYGYT